One sample yielded the 18 T cell receptor beta chains listed below, sequenced in a study of CD8+CD57+ T cells in acquired aplastic anemia. It was genomic DNA that served as the template for profiling TCR beta VDJ and CDR3. Using its own MiXCR run on the reads, TCRdb lists one record per CDR3 protein. The sample lists fewer than 250,000 distinct CDR3 sequences, about half occurring once. What was sequenced was sorted CD4+, CD8+, or CD8+CD57+ T cells (not recorded which) from PBMCs. These receptors all come from a human donor in good health, serving as a control.

Regarding this clonotype: A much larger clone differs from this one at a single base, so this may be a read error. This sequence joins TRBV6-5 and TRBJ2-3; 7 nucleotides align to TRBD1. Looked up from germline, CDR1 is MNHEY and CDR2 is SVGAGI. This CDR3 has 17 residues. The trim removed 2 bases at V and 5 bases at J, leaving 13 bases unmatched. The CDR3 spells CASSYEQRQGGIDTQYF. CDR3 nucleotide sequence: TGTGCCAGCAGTTACGAACAAAGACAGGGTGGCATAGATACGCAGTATTTT.

The chain recombines TRBV7-9 with TRBJ2-7, with TRBD2 matching 7 bases. In germline, CDR1 is SEHNR, CDR2 FQNEAQ (reference sequence). V trimming: 1 base; J trimming: 2 bases; junction bases outside the gene matches: 2. The CDR3 is made up of 14 amino acids. CDR3 coding DNA: TGTGCCAGCAGCTTAGGGACTAGTACCTACGAGCAGTACTTC. Translating it yields CASSLGTSTYEQYF.

This clonotype was recorded many times. J is TRBJ1-2 and V is TRBV20-1; D uncertain. This CDR3 comprises 12 residues. The V end was cut by 6 bases, the J end by 3 bases, with 11 bases between. Germline V CDR1 and CDR2: DFQATT, SNEGSKA (reference sequence). The CDR3 reads CSAGRTDYGYTF. CDR3 bases: TGCAGTGCGGGCCGGACGGACTATGGCTACACCTTC.

This clonotype was detected once. The chain has TRBV29-1 and TRBJ2-7, with 8 bases matching TRBD2. This CDR3 contains 13 residues. CDR1 is SQVTM, CDR2 ANQGSEA, per germline. The CDR3 spells CSPISGGSYEQYF. The CDR3 nucleotides are TGCAGTCCTATCTCGGGGGGGAGCTACGAGCAGTACTTC.

This clonotype was recorded at least ten times. The chain links TRBV5-1 to TRBJ1-3, with 7 nucleotides matching TRBD1. The CDR3 has 16 amino acids. The germline gives CDR1 SGHRS, CDR2 YFSETQ. The junction had 3 bases not matched to a gene; V was cut back by 0 bases and J by 0 bases. CDR3 nucleotide sequence: TGCGCCAGCAGCTTGGCCGGGGACAGCTCTGGAAACACCATATATTTT. Translated: CASSLAGDSSGNTIYF.

This CDR3 is CASSLIRLDGYTF. In DNA form, the CDR3 reads TGTGCCAGCAGCTTAATCAGGTTGGATGGCTACACCTTC. This chain uses TRBV7-9 with TRBJ1-2; D gene unclear. Germline values: CDR1 SEHNR, CDR2 FQNEAQ (reference sequence). There are 13 residues in the CDR3. Trimming removed 2 bases from V and 6 bases from J, with 10 bases in between.

The chain carries TRBV6-5 and TRBJ1-4; 7 bases line up with TRBD1. The CDR3 runs to 15 residues. Germline V gene data show CDR1 as MNHEY and CDR2 as SVGAGI. The V gene end was trimmed by 0 bases and the J gene end by 8 bases; junction bases not matched to a gene: 6. CDR3 protein: CASSYSTGPPEKLFF. The CDR3 DNA reads TGTGCCAGCAGTTACTCGACAGGGCCCCCAGAAAAACTGTTTTTT.

This clonotype was picked up many times. The chain joins TRBV2 to TRBJ1-1; tentative D call: TRBD1 (6 bases). Trimming shortened V by 5 bases and J by 0 bases, and 10 bases separated the two germline ends. The CDR3 contains 14 residues. In germline, CDR1 is SNHLY, CDR2 FYNNEI. This chain's CDR3 is CASSRTVMNTEAFF. In nucleotides, the CDR3 is TGTGCCAGCAGTCGGACAGTTATGAACACTGAAGCTTTCTTT.

This clonotype was seen repeatedly, ten times or more. CDR3 bases: TGTGCCAGCAGTTTAGCGTTGCGGGGGGCCACAGATACGCAGTATTTT. It is translated as CASSLALRGATDTQYF. The J gene is TRBJ2-3, the V gene TRBV12-3 or TRBV12-4, with 8 bases that match TRBD2. V gave up 0 bases and J gave up 2 bases; unmatched junction bases: 4. This CDR3 is built from 16 residues.

A word on this clonotype: It is likely a read error, because the conserved phenylalanine at the end of the CDR3 is missing. This CDR3 reads CACSWTGSSYEQYL. The DNA of the CDR3 is TGTGCCTGCAGTTGGACAGGGTCCTCCTACGAGCAGTACCTC. The chain has TRBV12-3 or TRBV12-4 and TRBJ2-7; 8 bases align to TRBD1. This CDR3 region has 14 residues.

The rearrangement joins TRBV11-2 to TRBJ1-1, with TRBD1 matching over 9 bases. Germline loops: CDR1 SGHAT, CDR2 FQNNGV. There are 15 residues in the CDR3. After removal of 5 bases from V and 4 bases from J, the junction contained 8 bases not matched to a gene. CDR3 sequence reads: CASSPQQGAVTEAFF. The CDR3 nucleotides are TGTGCCAGCAGCCCCCAACAGGGGGCGGTCACTGAAGCTTTCTTT.

The chain uses TRBV15 and TRBJ2-7, with D uncertain. The germline V gene has CDR1 LNHNV and CDR2 YYDKDF (reference sequence). V was clipped by 0 bases and J by 3 bases, with 6 bases between them. This CDR3 contains 13 residues. The DNA of the CDR3 is TGTGCCACCAGCAGAGATCTGAACTACGAGCAGTACTTC. It yields the protein CATSRDLNYEQYF.

The chain is built from TRBV10-2 and TRBJ1-5; D is undetermined. The CDR3 is 14 residues long. Germline CDR1 WSHSY, CDR2 SAAADI. V lost 2 bases, J lost 7 bases, and 12 bases lay in between. CDR3 sequence reads: CASSEMEAIQPQHF. The DNA of the CDR3 is TGCGCCAGCAGTGAGATGGAGGCGATCCAGCCCCAGCATTTT.

The chain recombines TRBV10-2 with TRBJ1-3; possible D gene TRBD1, 6 bases. Trimming took off 7 bases at V and 4 bases at J, with 14 bases between the two ends. This CDR3 contains 14 residues. Germline CDR1 is WSHSY and CDR2 is SAAADI. CDR3 coding DNA: TGCGCCAGCAACGCCGGGCAGGGGGGAAACACCATATATTTT. This codes for CASNAGQGGNTIYF.

In its sample, this clonotype was seen many times. V and J are TRBV6-2 or TRBV6-3 and TRBJ2-7, with D possibly matching TRBD1 (6 bases). The CDR3 runs 14 residues. Trimming cost V 10 bases and J 1 base, with 17 bases left between them. CDR1 is MNHEY, CDR2 SVGEGT, per germline. The CDR3 loop is CATRPDRFSYEQYF. In DNA form, the CDR3 reads TGTGCCACCCGACCTGACAGGTTTTCCTACGAGCAGTACTTC.

At least ten counts were recorded for this clonotype. This rearrangement joins TRBV6-2 or TRBV6-3 to TRBJ1-1; D gene ambiguous. The ends were cut back, 7 bases at V and 3 bases at J, with 15 bases in the middle. CDR1 and CDR2 (germline): MNHEY, SVGEGT. This CDR3 comprises 14 residues. The CDR3 spells CASKPGGRDTEAFF. The CDR3 DNA is TGTGCCAGCAAACCGGGAGGTCGGGACACTGAAGCTTTCTTT.

The chain combines TRBV28 with TRBJ2-2, with a tentative D call TRBD2 (5 bases). Germline lookup yields CDR1 MDHEN and CDR2 SYDVKM. Between the trimmed V and J ends, which lost 5 bases and 4 bases, there was a span of 17 bases. The CDR3 length is 16 residues. Here the CDR3 reads CASSPMPGSGTGELFF. CDR3 DNA: TGTGCCAGCAGTCCAATGCCGGGGTCTGGCACCGGGGAGCTGTTTTTT.

This chain uses TRBV11-2 with TRBJ1-1; D is possibly TRBD1 (5 bases). This CDR3 spans 15 amino acids. Trimming left V 5 bases short and J 4 bases short, with 17 bases between. Germline CDR1 SGHAT, CDR2 FQNNGV. The CDR3 protein is CASSHPFRGSTEAFF. The CDR3 bases are TGTGCCAGCAGCCACCCCTTTCGGGGGAGCACTGAAGCTTTCTTT.